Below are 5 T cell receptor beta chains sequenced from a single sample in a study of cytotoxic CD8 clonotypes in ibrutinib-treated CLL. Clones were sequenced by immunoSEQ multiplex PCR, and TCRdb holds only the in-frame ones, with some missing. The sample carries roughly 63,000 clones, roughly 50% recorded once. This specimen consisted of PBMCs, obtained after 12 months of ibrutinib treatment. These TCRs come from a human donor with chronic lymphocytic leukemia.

The CDR3 reads CASSRQGWDSPLHF. The CDR3 DNA is TGTGCCAGCAGCCGACAGGGTTGGGATTCACCCCTCCACTTT. The J gene is TRBJ1-6, the V gene TRBV7-8, with 7 bases identical to TRBD1. This CDR3 has 14 amino acids. Germline trimming cut 5 bases from V and 8 bases from J; bases unmatched to any gene: 6. The V gene's germline CDR1 is SGHVS and CDR2 FQNEAQ.

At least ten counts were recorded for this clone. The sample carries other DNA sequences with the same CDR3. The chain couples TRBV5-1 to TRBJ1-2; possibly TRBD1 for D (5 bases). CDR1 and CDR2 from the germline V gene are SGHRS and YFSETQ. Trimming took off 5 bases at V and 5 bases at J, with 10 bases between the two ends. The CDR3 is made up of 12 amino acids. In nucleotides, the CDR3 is TGCGCCAGCAGAGGGACGGATTATGGCTACACCTTC. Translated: CASRGTDYGYTF.

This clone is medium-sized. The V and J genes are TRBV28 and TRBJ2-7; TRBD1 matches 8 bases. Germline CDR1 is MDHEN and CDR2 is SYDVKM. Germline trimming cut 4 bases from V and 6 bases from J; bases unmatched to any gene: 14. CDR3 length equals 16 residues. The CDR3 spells CASSSLFSDRDREQYV. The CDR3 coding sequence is TGTGCCAGCAGTTCGCTTTTTTCGGACAGGGATCGCGAGCAGTACGTC.

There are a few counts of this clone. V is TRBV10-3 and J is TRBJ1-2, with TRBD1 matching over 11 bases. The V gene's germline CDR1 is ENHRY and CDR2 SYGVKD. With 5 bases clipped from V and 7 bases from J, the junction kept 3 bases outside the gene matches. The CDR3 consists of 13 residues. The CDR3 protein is CAISPGQGAGYTF. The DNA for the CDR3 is TGTGCCATCAGTCCTGGACAGGGGGCTGGCTACACCTTC.

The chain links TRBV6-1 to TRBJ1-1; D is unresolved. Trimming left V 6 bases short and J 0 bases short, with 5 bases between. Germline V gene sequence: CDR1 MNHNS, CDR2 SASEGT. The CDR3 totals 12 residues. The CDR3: CASRQMNTEAFF. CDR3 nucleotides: TGTGCCAGCAGACAGATGAACACTGAAGCTTTCTTT.